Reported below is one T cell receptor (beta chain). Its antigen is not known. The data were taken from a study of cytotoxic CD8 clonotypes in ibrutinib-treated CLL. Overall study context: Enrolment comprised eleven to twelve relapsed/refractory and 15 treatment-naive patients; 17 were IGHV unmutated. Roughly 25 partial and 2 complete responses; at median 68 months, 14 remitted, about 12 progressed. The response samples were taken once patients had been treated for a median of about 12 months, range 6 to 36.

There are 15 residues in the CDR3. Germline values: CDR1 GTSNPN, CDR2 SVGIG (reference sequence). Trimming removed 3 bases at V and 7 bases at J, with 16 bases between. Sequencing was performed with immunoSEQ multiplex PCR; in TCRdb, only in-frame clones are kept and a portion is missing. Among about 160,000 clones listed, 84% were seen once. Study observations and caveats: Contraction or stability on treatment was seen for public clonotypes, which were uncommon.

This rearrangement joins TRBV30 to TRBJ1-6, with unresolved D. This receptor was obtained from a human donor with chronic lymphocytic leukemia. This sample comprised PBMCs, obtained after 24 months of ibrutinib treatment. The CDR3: CAWRYQVISNSPLHF. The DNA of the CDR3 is TGTGCCTGGAGATATCAAGTGATATCGAATTCACCCCTCCACTTT.